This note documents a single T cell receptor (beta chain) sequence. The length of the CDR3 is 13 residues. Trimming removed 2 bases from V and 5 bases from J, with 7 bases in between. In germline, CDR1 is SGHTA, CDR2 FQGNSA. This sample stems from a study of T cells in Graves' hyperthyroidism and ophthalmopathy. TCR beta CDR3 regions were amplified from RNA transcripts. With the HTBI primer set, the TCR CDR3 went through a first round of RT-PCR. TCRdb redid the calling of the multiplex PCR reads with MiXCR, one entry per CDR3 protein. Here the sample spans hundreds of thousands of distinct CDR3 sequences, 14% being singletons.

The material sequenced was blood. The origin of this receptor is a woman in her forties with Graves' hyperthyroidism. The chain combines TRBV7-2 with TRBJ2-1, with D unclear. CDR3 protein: CASSLTFDNEQFF. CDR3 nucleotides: TGTGCCAGCAGCTTAACCTTCGACAATGAGCAGTTCTTC.